Presented here are 20 T cell receptor beta chains from one specimen sequenced in a study of blood T cell repertoires in COVID-19. Here immunoSEQ multiplex PCR was the method, and the copy in TCRdb shows in-frame clones only, minus some. The sample consists of approximately 200,000 clones, around four fifths of them appearing once. The sequenced sample consisted of PBMCs or T cells enriched from blood (not recorded which). These receptors were obtained from a man in his forties or fifties who had recovered from COVID-19.

In this sample, this clone turned up once. The gene calls are TRBV5-1 and TRBJ2-3; possibly TRBD2 for D (5 bases). Trimming shortened V by 3 bases and J by 5 bases, and 10 bases separated the two germline ends. The CDR3 is 13 amino acids. Germline V gene data show CDR1 as SGHRS and CDR2 as YFSETQ. CDR3: CASSSGLEDTQYF. CDR3 bases: TGCGCCAGCAGCTCTGGACTTGAAGATACGCAGTATTTT. Drawing the rest from reference TRBV5-1 and TRBJ2-3, the complete variable domain is KAGVTQTPRYLIKTRGQQVTLSCSPISGHRSVSWYQQTPGQGLQFLFEYFSETQRNKGNFPGRFSGRQFSNSRSEMNVSTLELGDSALYLCASSSGLEDTQYFGPGTRLTVL.

V and J are TRBV19 and TRBJ1-5, with 7 bases matching TRBD1. This CDR3 has 15 residues. Trimming took 6 bases from V and 5 from J; bases not matched to a gene: 10. Germline CDR1 is LNHDA and CDR2 is SQIVND (reference sequence). The CDR3 DNA sequence: TGTGCCAGTAGCCTTACAGGGGATCCTTATCAGCCCCAGCATTTT. It yields the protein CASSLTGDPYQPQHF.

The chain recombines TRBV4-3 with TRBJ2-4; D possibly corresponds to TRBD2 (6 bases). The CDR3 covers 14 residues. CDR1 LGHNA and CDR2 YSLEER come from the germline V gene. The V gene lost 0 bases and the J gene lost 8 bases, with 11 bases spanning the gap. CDR3 protein: CASSQELGRHIQYF. CDR3 nucleotides: TGCGCCAGCAGCCAAGAGCTAGGGAGGCACATTCAGTACTTC.

V usage is TRBV28 and J usage is TRBJ2-7; 7 bases fit TRBD2. The V and J ends lost 6 bases and 2 bases, in that order; junction bases with no gene match: 4. CDR3 length: 13 residues. The germline CDR1 and CDR2 sequences are MDHEN and SYDVKM. The CDR3 protein is CASREAGTYEQYF. The DNA for the CDR3 is TGTGCCAGCAGGGAAGCGGGAACCTACGAGCAGTACTTC.

This sequence joins TRBV4-3 and TRBJ2-2; TRBD2 matches at 7 bases. The length of the CDR3 is 19 residues. Per germline, CDR1 LGHNA and CDR2 YSLEER. Trimming took 1 base from V and 5 from J; bases not matched to a gene: 16. The CDR3 loop reads CASSQGAASGAAGTGELFF. CDR3 nucleotides: TGCGCCAGCAGCCAAGGGGCGGCTAGCGGAGCCGCAGGAACCGGGGAGCTGTTTTTT.

The chain joins TRBV3-1 (or the pseudogene TRBV3-2) to TRBJ1-1; D perhaps matches TRBD1 (5 bases). The CDR3 runs to 14 residues. Germline-derived CDR1 and CDR2 are LGHDT and YNNKEL (reference sequence). The V end lost 5 bases, the J end lost 5 bases, and 15 bases lay between the germline ends. The DNA for the CDR3 is TGTGCCAGCAGCTCCCGGGCAGGGAGGACTGAAGCTTTCTTT. It is translated as CASSSRAGRTEAFF.

The chain carries TRBV24-1 and TRBJ1-2; D perhaps matches TRBD1 (5 bases). V was shortened by 2 bases and J by 9 bases, with 15 bases between the two germline ends. From germline, CDR1 is KGHDR and CDR2 SFDVKD. The CDR3 covers 14 residues. CDR3 loop: CATSDYGGKMSYTF. CDR3 DNA sequence: TGTGCCACCAGTGATTACGGGGGAAAAATGAGCTACACCTTC.

Details on this clone: The junction differs from germline at one of its ends, possibly a read error. CDR3 in DNA: TGTGCCAGCAGCAAGGAGAGCAGGGTCTCCTCTAATTCACCCCTCCACTTT. Amino acids: CASSKESRVSSNSPLHF. The chain has TRBV9 and TRBJ1-6, with a weak D call TRBD1 (5 bases). Germline lookup yields CDR1 SGDLS and CDR2 YYNGEE. The CDR3 is made up of 17 amino acids. Full variable domain (outside the CDR3, taken from reference TRBV9 and TRBJ1-6): DSGVTQTPKHLITATGQRVTLRCSPRSGDLSVYWYQQSLDQGLQFLIQYYNGEERAKGNILERFSAQQFPDLHSELNLSSLELGDSALYFCASSKESRVSSNSPLHFGNGTRLTVT.

The chain employs TRBV4-1 and TRBJ1-3, with 9 bases that match TRBD1. J gave up 2 bases and V 0 bases, and 5 bases lay outside the gene matches. The CDR3 covers 17 residues. Germline-derived CDR1 and CDR2 are MGHRA and YSYEKL. CDR3 protein: CASSQEGWTGAGNTIYF. The CDR3 nucleotides are TGCGCCAGCAGCCAAGAAGGCTGGACAGGGGCTGGAAACACCATATATTTT.

The chain employs TRBV7-3 and TRBJ1-1; TRBD1 matches at 8 bases. CDR3 length: 14 amino acids. Trimming at V came to 5 bases and at J to 6 bases, leaving 8 bases not matched to a gene. CDR1 is SGHTA, CDR2 FQGTGA, per germline. The chain's CDR3 is CASSAFQGAPEAFF. CDR3 DNA sequence: TGTGCCAGCAGCGCATTTCAGGGGGCCCCTGAAGCTTTCTTT.

This clone was counted only a few times. Different DNA sequences within this sample yield the same CDR3. The V and J genes are TRBV18 and TRBJ1-6; D may be TRBD1 (6 bases). Looked up from germline, CDR1 is KGHSH and CDR2 is LQKENI. V was shortened by 3 bases and J by 7 bases, with 7 bases between the two germline ends. The length of the CDR3 is 13 residues. The CDR3, as DNA: TGTGCCAGCTCACCCGACAGGAATTCACCCCTCCACTTT. The encoded protein is CASSPDRNSPLHF.

The chain joins TRBV7-3 to TRBJ2-1, with 16 bases lining up with TRBD2. The CDR3 has 18 amino acids. Germline CDR1 SGHTA, CDR2 FQGTGA. Trimming cost V 6 bases and J 9 bases; bases outside gene matches: 14. CDR3 DNA: TGTGCCAGCAGACCGGACAGGGTGGGACTAGCGGGAGGGTCTGAGCAGTTCTTC. It encodes CASRPDRVGLAGGSEQFF.

This clone was detected only a few times. The V and J genes are TRBV15 and TRBJ1-1; D is possibly TRBD1 (5 bases). The CDR3 length is 14 residues. CDR1 and CDR2 (germline): LNHNV, YYDKDF (reference sequence). Trimming cost V 1 base and J 5 bases, with 11 bases left between them. CDR3 DNA sequence: TGTGCCACCAGCAGAGCGTGGGGGGTTACTGAAGCTTTCTTT. Translated: CATSRAWGVTEAFF.

V usage is TRBV7-2 and J usage is TRBJ2-7; 8 bases fit TRBD2. The CDR3 length is 13 residues. In germline, CDR1 is SGHTA, CDR2 FQGNSA. V dropped 4 bases and J dropped 6; count of bases not matched to a gene: 5. The CDR3 DNA is TGTGCCAGCAGCTCGGGGGGGAGGGGCGAGCAGTACTTC. Protein sequence: CASSSGGRGEQYF.

This clone was seen more than once but under ten times. This sample includes further DNA sequences coding for the same CDR3. The chain employs TRBV28 and TRBJ2-7, with TRBD1 matching 7 bases. CDR1 and CDR2 from the germline V gene are MDHEN and SYDVKM. V lost 3 bases, J lost 1 base, and 0 bases stayed unmatched. The CDR3 loop spans 13 amino acids. The CDR3 here is CASSLGQSYEQYF. CDR3 nucleotide sequence: TGTGCCAGCAGTTTGGGACAGTCCTACGAGCAGTACTTC.

For this clone: The same CDR3 also results from other DNA sequences found in this sample. The V gene is TRBV7-3, the J gene TRBJ2-5; unclear D gene. Between the trimmed V and J ends, which lost 2 bases and 1 base, there was a span of 5 bases. This CDR3 has 13 residues. Germline assignment: CDR1 SGHTA and CDR2 FQGTGA. CDR3 nucleotides: TGTGCCAGCAGCTTATCCGGCCAAGAGACCCAGTACTTC. Translating gives CASSLSGQETQYF.

The gene calls are TRBV11-3 and TRBJ2-3, with TRBD2 as a possible D gene (6 bases). Germline V lookup: CDR1 SGHNT, CDR2 YENEEA. The CDR3 has 15 amino acids. V lost 5 bases, J lost 1 base, and 13 bases lay in between. In DNA form, the CDR3 reads TGTGCCAGCAGCCCCGGGGAGGCGGGCACAGATACGCAGTATTTT. Translating it yields CASSPGEAGTDTQYF.

The V and J genes are TRBV5-4 and TRBJ1-2, with a tentative D call TRBD1 (5 bases). Trimming pared 4 bases from V and 4 bases from J, leaving 14 bases between. Germline CDR1 reads SGHNT; CDR2 reads YYREEE (reference sequence). There are 14 residues in the CDR3. CDR3 DNA sequence: TGTGCCAGCAGCCTCCGGGACTCTGCCTATGGCTACACCTTC. Translated, it gives CASSLRDSAYGYTF.

The J gene is TRBJ2-2, the V gene TRBV18; maybe TRBD1 (6 bases). CDR1 and CDR2 from the germline V gene are KGHSH and LQKENI. V was clipped by 3 bases and J by 1 base, with 9 bases between them. This CDR3 spans 15 amino acids. CDR3 in DNA: TGTGCCAGCTCACCCTGGACAGAGAACACCGGGGAGCTGTTTTTT. It is translated as CASSPWTENTGELFF.

The rearrangement links TRBV19 to TRBJ1-1, with a possible D match to TRBD1 (5 bases). This CDR3 region has 15 residues. Germline CDR1 and CDR2: LNHDA and SQIVND (reference sequence). V was shortened by 7 bases and J by 4 bases, with 19 bases between the two germline ends. CDR3 in DNA: TGTGCCAGTATTGGAGCAGGGAAAGGGTTCACTGAAGCTTTCTTT. This gives the protein CASIGAGKGFTEAFF.